This T cell receptor (beta chain) was captured in a study of CD8+ T cells in alopecia areata. The overall study: For 6 to 18 months, tofacitinib was taken, and 6 months off drug followed.

RNA extraction and reverse transcription yielded cDNA as sequencing template. Measured with immunoSEQ multiplex PCR; TCRdb has only the in-frame clones, and not every one. The repertoire includes around 120,000 clones, roughly two fifths of them detected once, and 3% to 3.5% sits in the top ten. This clone was detected only a few times. V was cut by 1 base and J by 0 bases, with 7 bases left in between. Germline CDR1 is SGHTA and CDR2 is FQGNSA. CDR3 size: 15 residues. Sequenced input: CD4+ T cells sorted from blood. The rearrangement joins TRBV7-2 to TRBJ1-5, with D hard to call. This TCR was sampled from a human donor with alopecia areata. The CDR3 spells CASSLGPDSNQPQHF. As DNA, the CDR3 is TGTGCCAGCAGCTTAGGGCCCGATAGCAATCAGCCCCAGCATTTT.